Listed below are T cell receptor beta chains from one sample, sequenced in a study of blood T cell repertoires in COVID-19. TCRdb keeps only in-frame clones here, not all; method: immunoSEQ multiplex PCR. The repertoire has roughly 140,000 clones, about 81% of them found once; the top ten carry approximately 7.3%. Sequenced sample: PBMCs or T cells enriched from blood (not recorded which). The receptors were sampled from a man aged 50-60 years who had recovered from COVID-19. Each CDR3 is given with its conserved first and last residue. Each record gives: D gene, J gene, CDR3 length, clone size, V gene, CDR3 DNA, CDR3 protein. The D gene is left open where the match is weak. A row's size may be missing; if present it is once, few, many or a size class.

D: -
J: TRBJ2-7
length: 17
size: -
V: TRBV4-1
DNA: TGCGCCAGCAGCCCCCGGGGTGGGGCAGGGGCAACCTACGAGCAGTACTTC
CDR3: CASSPRGGAGATYEQYF

D: -
J: TRBJ1-5
length: 14
size: -
V: TRBV19
DNA: TGTGCCAGTAGTCGACAAAACCTATACCAGCCCCAGCATTTT
CDR3: CASSRQNLYQPQHF

D: -
J: TRBJ1-6
length: 16
size: -
V: TRBV27
DNA: TGTGCCAGCAGTTTATCGCCGAGCTCCTATAATTCACCCCTCCACTTT
CDR3: CASSLSPSSYNSPLHF

D: -
J: TRBJ2-6
length: 19
size: -
V: TRBV18
DNA: TGTGCCAGCTCACCTTCCCGAGACAGGATTGACTCTGGGGCCAACGTCCTGACTTTC
CDR3: CASSPSRDRIDSGANVLTF

D: TRBD2
J: TRBJ2-5
length: 14
size: once
V: TRBV29-1
DNA: TGCAGCGTGATCTCGACTAGCGGGTGGGAGACCCAGTACTTC
CDR3: CSVISTSGWETQYF

D: TRBD1
J: TRBJ1-2
length: 17
size: -
V: TRBV5-1
DNA: TGCGCCAGCAGCCCGGGGACAGGGGTCTCCGAATACTATGGCTACACCTTC
CDR3: CASSPGTGVSEYYGYTF

D: -
J: TRBJ1-3
length: 15
size: -
V: TRBV6-5
DNA: TGTGCCAGCAGTTACTCGCCAGGGGTGGGAAACACCATATATTTT
CDR3: CASSYSPGVGNTIYF

D: -
J: TRBJ2-6
length: 18
size: once
V: TRBV4-1
DNA: TGCGCCAGCAGCCGATTCGGGACTGAAAGCTCTGGGGCCAACGTCCTGACTTTC
CDR3: CASSRFGTESSGANVLTF

D: -
J: TRBJ1-2
length: 15
size: -
V: TRBV18
DNA: TGTGCCAGCTCACCACTCAACAGCCGAAACTATGGCTACACCTTC
CDR3: CASSPLNSRNYGYTF

D: TRBD1
J: TRBJ2-7
length: 15
size: -
V: TRBV11-3
DNA: TGTGCCAGCAGCTCTAGACAGGGTTCCCCCTACGAGCAGTACTTC
CDR3: CASSSRQGSPYEQYF

D: -
J: TRBJ1-2
length: 16
size: -
V: TRBV3-1/TRBV3-2
DNA: TGTGCCAGCAGCCAAGAAGCCCTACAGGGATCCTATGGCTACACCTTC
CDR3: CASSQEALQGSYGYTF

D: -
J: TRBJ2-1
length: 13
size: -
V: TRBV5-1
DNA: TGCGCCAGCAGCTTGACACGGGTCAATGAGCAGTTCTTC
CDR3: CASSLTRVNEQFF

D: -
J: TRBJ1-6
length: 13
size: -
V: TRBV14
DNA: TGTGCCAGCAGCCTCCAGGCTGGGTCACCCCTCCACTTT
CDR3: CASSLQAGSPLHF

D: -
J: TRBJ1-4
length: 15
size: -
V: TRBV18
DNA: TGTGCCAGCTCACCACGTGGAGGGGAGAGGGAAAAACTGTTTTTT
CDR3: CASSPRGGEREKLFF

D: TRBD1
J: TRBJ1-1
length: 13
size: -
V: TRBV6-5
DNA: TGTGCCAGCATTTCCCCCAGGGGGCCGGAAGCTTTCTTT
CDR3: CASISPRGPEAFF

D: TRBD1
J: TRBJ1-1
length: 17
size: -
V: TRBV5-4
DNA: TGTGCCAGCAGCCCACCTGGTGTCAGGGGGCCGAACACTGAAGCTTTCTTT
CDR3: CASSPPGVRGPNTEAFF

D: -
J: TRBJ2-7
length: 14
size: few
V: TRBV2
DNA: TGTGCCACCAAAGGGTCGGGGTTACCCTACGAGCAGTACTTC
CDR3: CATKGSGLPYEQYF

D: -
J: TRBJ2-7
length: 12
size: -
V: TRBV7-3
DNA: TGTGCCAGCAGCTTACAGGGTGGCGAGCAGTACTTC
CDR3: CASSLQGGEQYF

D: -
J: TRBJ1-4
length: 17
size: -
V: TRBV3-1/TRBV3-2
DNA: TGTGCCAGCAGCCAATCAGGTATCAGGGTCACTAATGAAAAACTGTTTTTT
CDR3: CASSQSGIRVTNEKLFF

D: -
J: TRBJ1-5
length: 15
size: -
V: TRBV5-1
DNA: TGCGCCAGCAGCCCTGACAGCCATAGCAATCAGCCCCAGCATTTT
CDR3: CASSPDSHSNQPQHF

D: -
J: TRBJ1-5
length: 15
size: few
V: TRBV19
DNA: TGTGCCAGTACTCAGGCGGGGCATAGCAATCAGCCCCAGCATTTT
CDR3: CASTQAGHSNQPQHF

D: TRBD1
J: TRBJ1-3
length: 16
size: -
V: TRBV19
DNA: TGTGCCAGTAGTGCCGGGGACAGGGTTGCTGGAAACACCATATATTTT
CDR3: CASSAGDRVAGNTIYF

D: TRBD1
J: TRBJ1-2
length: 14
size: few
V: TRBV5-5
DNA: TGTGCCAGCAGCTTGGGGGCTACAGGGGCTGGCTACACCTTC
CDR3: CASSLGATGAGYTF

D: -
J: TRBJ1-5
length: 15
size: once
V: TRBV6-2/TRBV6-3
DNA: TGTGCCAGCAGTTATCCCACAAGGCAGGGTCAGCCCCAGCATTTT
CDR3: CASSYPTRQGQPQHF